Listed below are T cell receptor beta chains from one sample, sequenced in a study of regulatory T cells. This table comes from immunoSEQ multiplex PCR, and its TCRdb copy is limited to in-frame clones, with some not included. This table has some 1,100 clones, 85% to 90% appearing once. Specimen: CD4+ Tregs sorted from blood. These TCRs come from a person aged 30 to 39 with CD3G deficiency. Both conserved end residues are part of each CDR3. Fields, in order: CDR3 DNA, CDR3 protein, clone size, D gene, V gene, J gene. A D gene is named only where the DNA matches it firmly. Clone size is shown for a subset of rows, as once, few, many or a class of expanded clone.

TGTGCCAGCAGTTTACGGGCTACTGAGCAGTTCTTC	CASSLRATEQFF	NA	NA	TRBV28	TRBJ2-1
TGTGCCAGCAGCCGGGACAGGGGGTACACTGAAGCTTTCTTT	CASSRDRGYTEAFF	NA	TRBD1	TRBV6-6	TRBJ1-1
TGCGCCAGCAGCTCTTACACTGGGGTCTTCGGGAGGGTAGATGAGCAGTTCTTC	CASSSYTGVFGRVDEQFF	NA	TRBD2	TRBV5-1	TRBJ2-1
TGTGCCAGCAGACAAACCGGGACAGTTAACACTGAAGCTTTCTTT	CASRQTGTVNTEAFF	large	TRBD1	TRBV28	TRBJ1-1
TGTGCCAGCAGCTTAGAGCTAGGGAGCTCTGGAAACACCATATATTTT	CASSLELGSSGNTIYF	hyperexpanded	NA	TRBV7-9	TRBJ1-3
TGTGCCAGCAGTGAAGTCCCCACCGGAGGGGAGCAGTACTTC	CASSEVPTGGEQYF	NA	NA	TRBV6-1	TRBJ2-5
TGTGCCAGCAGCTACTTTGGGCTGGGAGGGAATGAGCAGTTCTTC	CASSYFGLGGNEQFF	NA	TRBD2	TRBV7-8	TRBJ2-1
TGTGCCAGCAGCTTAGGGCGGGGCGTAAGACCCTACGAGCAGTACTTC	CASSLGRGVRPYEQYF	NA	NA	TRBV7-8	TRBJ2-7
TGTGCCAGCAGTGAAAGTTTAGTGGAAGGGGCCTATGGCTACACCTTC	CASSESLVEGAYGYTF	NA	NA	TRBV6-1	TRBJ1-2
TGTGCCACCAAGAGGGTAGACACCGGGGAGCTGTTTTTT	CATKRVDTGELFF	few	NA	TRBV6-1	TRBJ2-2
TGTGCCAGCAGTTTATCCAGGGTGAACACTGAAGCTTTCTTT	CASSLSRVNTEAFF	NA	NA	TRBV28	TRBJ1-1
TGTGCCAGCTCCCTGGACAGGGGTAATGAGCAGTTCTTC	CASSLDRGNEQFF	NA	TRBD1	TRBV18	TRBJ2-1